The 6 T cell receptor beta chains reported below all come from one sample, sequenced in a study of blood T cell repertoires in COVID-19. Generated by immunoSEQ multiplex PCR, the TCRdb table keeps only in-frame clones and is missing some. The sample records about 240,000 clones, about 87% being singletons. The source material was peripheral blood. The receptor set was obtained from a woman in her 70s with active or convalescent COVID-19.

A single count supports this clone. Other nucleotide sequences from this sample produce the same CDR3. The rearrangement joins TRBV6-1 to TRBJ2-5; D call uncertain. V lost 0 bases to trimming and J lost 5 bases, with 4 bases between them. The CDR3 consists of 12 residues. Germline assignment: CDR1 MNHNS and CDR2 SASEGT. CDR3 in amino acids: CASSEARETQYF. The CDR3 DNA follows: TGTGCCAGCAGTGAAGCCCGGGAGACCCAGTACTTC.

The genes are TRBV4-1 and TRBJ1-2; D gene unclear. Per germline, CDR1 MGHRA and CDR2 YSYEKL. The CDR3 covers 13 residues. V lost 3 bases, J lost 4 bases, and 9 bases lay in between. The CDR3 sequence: CASSHGDSYGYTF. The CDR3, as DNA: TGCGCCAGCAGCCACGGGGATAGCTATGGCTACACCTTC.

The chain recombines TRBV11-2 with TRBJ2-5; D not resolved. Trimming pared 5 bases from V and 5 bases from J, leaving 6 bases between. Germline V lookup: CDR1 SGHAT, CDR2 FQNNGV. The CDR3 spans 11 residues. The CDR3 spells CASSPRETQYF. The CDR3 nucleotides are TGTGCCAGCAGCCCGAGGGAGACCCAGTACTTC.

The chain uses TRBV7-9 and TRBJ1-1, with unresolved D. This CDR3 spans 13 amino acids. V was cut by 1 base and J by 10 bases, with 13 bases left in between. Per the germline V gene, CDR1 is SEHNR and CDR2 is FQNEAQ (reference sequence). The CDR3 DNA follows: TGTGCCAGCAGCTTAGAGGTGGCTGGGCTAGCTTTCTTT. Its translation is CASSLEVAGLAFF. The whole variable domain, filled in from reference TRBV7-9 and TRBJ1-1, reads DTGVSQNPRHKITKRGQNVTFRCDPISEHNRLYWYRQTLGQGPEFLTYFQNEAQLEKSRLLSDRFSAERPKGSFSTLEIQRTEQGDSAMYLCASSLEVAGLAFFGQGTRLTVV.

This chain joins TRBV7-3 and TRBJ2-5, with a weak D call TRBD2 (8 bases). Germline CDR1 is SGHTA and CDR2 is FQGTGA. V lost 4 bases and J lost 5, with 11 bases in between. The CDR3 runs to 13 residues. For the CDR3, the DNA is TGTGCCAGCAGCTCGGGAGGGGGCGAGACCCAGTACTTC. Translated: CASSSGGGETQYF.

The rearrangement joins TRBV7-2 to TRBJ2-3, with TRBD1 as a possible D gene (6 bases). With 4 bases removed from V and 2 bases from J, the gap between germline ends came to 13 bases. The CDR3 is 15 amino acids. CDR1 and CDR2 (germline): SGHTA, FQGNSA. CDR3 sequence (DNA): TGTGCCAGCAGCTCCGACAGGCTAATCACAGATACGCAGTATTTT. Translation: CASSSDRLITDTQYF. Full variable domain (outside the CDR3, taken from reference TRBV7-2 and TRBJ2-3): GAGVSQSPSNKVTEKGKDVELRCDPISGHTALYWYRQSLGQGLEFLIYFQGNSAPDKSGLPSDRFSAERTGGSVSTLTIQRTQQEDSAVYLCASSSDRLITDTQYFGPGTRLTVL.